The source of this T cell receptor (beta chain) is a study of cytotoxic CD8 clonotypes in ibrutinib-treated CLL. Findings and caveats of the study: Against age-matched healthy donors, baseline clonality ran higher and tracked circulating CD8+ T-cell counts.

This clone was observed a handful of times. The antigen is not known. Germline loops: CDR1 MNHEY, CDR2 SVGAGI. This CDR3 is built from 15 residues. Trimming stripped 0 bases from V and 0 bases from J, with 9 bases between. Assay: immunoSEQ multiplex PCR; the TCRdb copy retains only in-frame clones and omits some. This sample yields about 56,000 clones, of which roughly 50% are seen a single time; 20% belongs to the top ten. V and J are TRBV6-5 and TRBJ2-7; no reliable D call. The TCR originated in a human donor with chronic lymphocytic leukemia. This sample comprised PBMCs, obtained after 24 months of ibrutinib treatment. CDR3 amino acids: CASSYSRRSSYEQYF. Here the CDR3 DNA reads TGTGCCAGCAGTTACTCGAGACGGAGCTCCTACGAGCAGTACTTC.